This T cell receptor beta chain was documented in a study of kidney transplant recipient with SARS-CoV-2 infection. In this sample, this clonotype turned up a few times. From the reads, TCRdb called clonotypes with MiXCR, one entry per CDR3 protein. The sample has under 300,000 distinct CDR3 sequences; under 35% are singletons. This CDR3 contains 14 residues. Germline-derived CDR1 and CDR2 are SGHTA and FQGTGA. V was pared by 5 bases and J by 9 bases, with 8 bases of the junction left unmatched. The origin of this receptor is a male patient aged 25 to 39 who had COVID-19 and was a kidney transplant recipient. A share of the T cells may be of graft donor origin. The specimen comprised a blood sample, sampled at baseline and on roughly day 110 from a kidney transplant recipient. The rearrangement uses TRBV7-3 and TRBJ2-1, with 9 nucleotides matching TRBD2. The CDR3 protein is CASSQTPSGVEQFF. The CDR3 nucleotides are TGTGCCAGCAGCCAGACCCCTAGCGGGGTTGAGCAGTTCTTC.